This T cell receptor beta chain was sequenced in a study of blood T cell repertoires in COVID-19. Study-level information: Collection of acute and convalescent COVID-19 samples took place in the United States, Italy and Spain.

Libraries were prepared by immunoSEQ multiplex PCR; TCRdb keeps only in-frame clonotypes and omits some of them. The sample holds roughly 290,000 clones, around 89% seen once. Trimming cost V 5 bases and J 2 bases, with 18 bases left between them. Germline V gene data show CDR1 as LNHDA and CDR2 as SQIVND (reference sequence). CDR3 length: 16 residues. The rearrangement uses TRBV19 and TRBJ2-5; TRBD1 is a possible D gene (6 bases). The sample consisted of peripheral blood. This TCR was recovered from a man aged 25 to 45 with acute or convalescent COVID-19. DNA of the CDR3: TGTGCCAGTAGTTATCCGACCGGGACACTTCAAGAGACCCAGTACTTC. Translation: CASSYPTGTLQETQYF.